Sequencing of this TCR beta chain was carried out in a study of T cell clones after liver transplantation. As to this clone: Its target is unknown.

General observations from the study: In a couple of subjects, few donor cells limited the measurable donor-reactive repertoire. In 5 of 8 subjects, circulating graft-donor-reactive CD4 TCRbeta sequences fell significantly after transplant.

The method was immunoSEQ multiplex PCR; TCRdb's version includes in-frame clones alone and lacks a portion of them. The sample carries around 80,000 clones, over 80% recorded once. V was clipped by 0 bases and J by 5 bases, with 12 bases between them. CDR1 is SGHDT, CDR2 YYEEEE, per germline. The CDR3 is 14 residues long. The rearrangement uses TRBV5-6 and TRBJ2-7, with D perhaps matching TRBD2 (5 bases). The starting material was CD4+ T cells from blood, obtained 45 to 47 months after liver transplant. This TCR was sampled from a human patient who received a liver transplant. A subset of T cells may come from the graft donor. CDR3 sequence reads: CASSLELVGNEQYF. CDR3 nucleotides: TGTGCCAGCAGCTTGGAACTAGTTGGGAACGAGCAGTACTTC.